This record covers a single T cell receptor beta chain. The table came from immunoSEQ multiplex PCR; TCRdb's copy has only in-frame clones and leaves some out. This sample has fewer than 45,000 clones, with 80% to 90% found just once. The sample comes from a study of sequential checkpoint blockade in melanoma. About the study: Arm A got nivolumab then ipilimumab; arm B the reverse, 1:1.

Noted treatment: randomized to nivolumab then ipilimumab (arm A) or the reverse (arm B). V was cut by 0 bases and J by 4 bases, with 12 bases left in between. Germline values: CDR1 LGHNA, CDR2 YSLEER. The CDR3 runs to 15 residues. The V and J genes are TRBV4-3 and TRBJ1-1; D uncertain. This receptor was taken from a human donor with melanoma. This sample comprised CD8+ T cells sorted from blood (inferred from file names), obtained from a patient given nivolumab and ipilimumab in sequence. The chain's CDR3 is CASSQDRGWSTEAFF. For the CDR3, the DNA is TGCGCCAGCAGCCAAGATCGGGGTTGGAGCACTGAAGCTTTCTTT.